These 32 T cell receptor beta chains came from one sample sequenced in a study of cytomegalovirus exposure and HLA in healthy donors (dated by TCRdb to 2015 to 2018). The library came from the immunoSEQ multiplex PCR assay. The multiplex PCR relied on a mix of 60 forward primers for TCR Vbeta segments and 13 reverse primers for TCR Jbeta segments. Here the immuneACCESS table is served through TCRdb, limited to in-frame sequences with V and J called. Missing clones are a known gap in these copies; in checked studies unresolved V genes cover under half, and the rest lacks a known reason. This sample lists 130,000 to 150,000 clones; 75% to 80% were detected once. In total, the top ten clones hold around 3% of the sample. The sequenced material came from PBMCs. The source of these receptors is a man aged 35 to 55 in good health and CMV-seropositive.

This clone has a handful of counts. Other nucleotide sequences in the sample specify the same CDR3. This chain uses TRBV7-9 with TRBJ1-2; 8 bases agree with TRBD1. The CDR3 runs 13 residues. Germline-derived CDR1 and CDR2 are SEHNR and FQNEAQ (reference sequence). The V and J ends lost 5 bases and 7 bases, in that order; junction bases with no gene match: 6. CDR3 loop: CASSAETGAGYTF. The CDR3 bases are TGTGCCAGCAGCGCAGAGACAGGGGCTGGCTACACCTTC.

The rearrangement links TRBV30 to TRBJ2-1, with unresolved D. V was shortened by 0 bases and J by 0 bases, with 15 bases between the two germline ends. The CDR3 covers 17 residues. CDR1 and CDR2 from the germline V gene are GTSNPN and SVGIG (reference sequence). CDR3 sequence reads: CAWSVHGRLRSYNEQFF. In nucleotides, the CDR3 is TGTGCCTGGAGTGTACACGGCCGACTTCGCTCCTACAATGAGCAGTTCTTC. Using reference TRBV30 and TRBJ2-1 for the parts outside the CDR3, the full variable domain is SQTIHQWPATLVQPVGSPLSLECTVEGTSNPNLYWYRQAAGRGLQLLFYSVGIGQISSEVPQNLSASRPQDRQFILSSKKLLLSDSGFYLCAWSVHGRLRSYNEQFFGPGTRLTVL.

CDR3 in DNA: TGTGCCAGCAGCTTTTTAGGAGCCTACGAGCAGTACTTC. It encodes CASSFLGAYEQYF. The chain joins TRBV5-4 to TRBJ2-7, with D unclear. Trimming left V 2 bases short and J 2 bases short, with 8 bases between. The CDR3 has 13 amino acids. Germline lookup yields CDR1 SGHNT and CDR2 YYREEE (reference sequence).

The rearrangement links TRBV14 to TRBJ1-1; D possibly corresponds to TRBD1 (6 bases). This CDR3 region has 15 residues. CDR1 is SGHDN and CDR2 is FVKESK in the germline V gene. V was trimmed by 4 bases and J by 7 bases, leaving 19 bases between them. In DNA, the CDR3 is TGTGCCAGCAGCCGGACAGTCCTTACGACCGGTGAAGCTTTCTTT. Its translation is CASSRTVLTTGEAFF.

The chain uses TRBV7-8 and TRBJ2-2; the D gene is possibly TRBD2 (5 bases). The CDR3 consists of 16 residues. CDR1 is SGHVS, CDR2 FQNEAQ, per germline. The ends were cut back, 1 base at V and 2 bases at J, with 11 bases in the middle. The CDR3 sequence is CASSLVLLANTGELFF. DNA for the CDR3: TGTGCCAGCAGCTTAGTTCTCCTAGCCAACACCGGGGAGCTGTTTTTT.

This clone was counted once. This rearrangement joins TRBV9 to TRBJ2-7; 7 positions match TRBD2. This CDR3 is 15 amino acids long. Unmatched junction bases numbered 12, after V lost 3 bases and J lost 6 bases. Germline V gene sequence: CDR1 SGDLS, CDR2 YYNGEE. The CDR3 sequence: CASSANPSGTFEQYF. The CDR3 DNA reads TGTGCCAGCAGCGCAAACCCTAGCGGCACTTTCGAGCAGTACTTC.

The chain employs TRBV27 and TRBJ1-4; TRBD1 matches 9 bases. Losses at the gene ends were 4 bases for V and 8 bases for J; bases not matched to a gene: 8. This CDR3 comprises 15 residues. Germline-derived CDR1 and CDR2 are MNHEY and SMNVEV (reference sequence). CDR3 region: CASSSPGQGEEKLFF. The CDR3 nucleotides read TGTGCCAGCAGTTCCCCGGGACAGGGAGAGGAAAAACTGTTTTTT.

This clone has a handful of counts. The CDR3 DNA sequence: TGTGCCAGCAGCTTAACGGCTGTAAACACTGAAGCTTTCTTT. Amino acid sequence: CASSLTAVNTEAFF. The gene calls are TRBV7-3 and TRBJ1-1; D unresolved. The CDR3 is 14 amino acids. Trimming took off 0 bases at V and 2 bases at J, with 7 bases between the two ends. CDR1 is SGHTA and CDR2 is FQGTGA in the germline V gene.

This clone came up once. DNA for the CDR3: TGTGCCAGCAGCTTGAGGCAGGGTAGCACCGGGGAGCTGTTTTTT. Translation: CASSLRQGSTGELFF. This sequence joins TRBV5-4 and TRBJ2-2; tentative D call: TRBD1 (5 bases). V was shortened by 1 base and J by 4 bases, with 11 bases between the two germline ends. Germline-derived CDR1 and CDR2 are SGHNT and YYREEE (reference sequence). There are 15 residues in the CDR3.

The rearrangement joins TRBV28 to TRBJ2-5; 10 positions match TRBD2. With V trimmed by 3 bases and J by 5 bases, 6 bases remained unmatched. Germline lookup yields CDR1 MDHEN and CDR2 SYDVKM. The length of the CDR3 is 15 residues. The CDR3 DNA reads as TGTGCCAGCAGTTTTGAGCGGGAGGGCTGGGAGACCCAGTACTTC. Protein product: CASSFEREGWETQYF.

CDR3 sequence reads: CASSLSGSGWETQYF. CDR3 nucleotide sequence: TGTGCCAGCAGCCTTAGCGGGAGTGGTTGGGAGACCCAGTACTTC. The chain couples TRBV7-9 to TRBJ2-5; 9 nucleotides line up with TRBD2. The V gene's germline CDR1 is SEHNR and CDR2 FQNEAQ (reference sequence). Trimming removed 5 bases from V and 5 bases from J; junction bases left unmatched: 9. The length of the CDR3 is 15 residues.

The CDR3 loop is CASSPRQQGGQPQHF. The CDR3, as DNA: TGTGCCAGCTCACCACGGCAACAGGGCGGTCAGCCCCAGCATTTT. The genes are TRBV18 and TRBJ1-5, with D possibly matching TRBD1 (6 bases). Trimming left V 1 base short and J 6 bases short, with 13 bases between. The CDR3 is made up of 15 amino acids. Germline CDR1 reads KGHSH; CDR2 reads LQKENI.

The chain links TRBV9 to TRBJ2-1; 8 nucleotides align to TRBD2. J lost 5 bases, V lost 4 bases, and 8 bases had no gene match. The CDR3 length is 15 residues. The germline V gene has CDR1 SGDLS and CDR2 YYNGEE. The CDR3 DNA sequence: TGTGCCAGCAGCCTAACTAGCGGACCCGACAATGAGCAGTTCTTC. Protein: CASSLTSGPDNEQFF. Supplemented by reference TRBV9 and TRBJ2-1, the full variable domain reads DSGVTQTPKHLITATGQRVTLRCSPRSGDLSVYWYQQSLDQGLQFLIQYYNGEERAKGNILERFSAQQFPDLHSELNLSSLELGDSALYFCASSLTSGPDNEQFFGPGTRLTVL.

The chain has TRBV6-6 and TRBJ1-2; D perhaps matches TRBD1 (6 bases). Germline V CDR1 and CDR2: MNHNY, SVGAGI (reference sequence). This CDR3 region has 16 residues. The V and J ends lost 0 bases and 0 bases respectively, with 11 bases between them. The CDR3 loop reads CASSYSDSLANYGYTF. The CDR3 DNA is TGTGCCAGCAGTTACTCGGACAGCTTAGCTAACTATGGCTACACCTTC.

This clone was picked up a small number of times. The chain links TRBV7-2 to TRBJ2-5; the D gene is possibly TRBD2 (5 bases). This CDR3 spans 16 amino acids. Trimming stripped 1 base from V and 2 bases from J, with 14 bases between. The germline V gene encodes CDR1 SGHTA and CDR2 FQGNSA. The CDR3 nucleotides are TGTGCCAGCAGCTTAGTGTCGCGGGTCCGACAAGAGACCCAGTACTTC. It encodes CASSLVSRVRQETQYF.

The chain is built from TRBV6-4 and TRBJ2-3; 7 bases align to TRBD2. V lost 0 bases and J lost 2; bases outside the gene matches: 2. Germline assignment: CDR1 MRHNA and CDR2 SNTAGT. There are 15 residues in the CDR3. CDR3 amino acids: CASSDSAGATDTQYF. CDR3 nucleotide sequence: TGTGCCAGCAGTGACTCGGCGGGAGCCACAGATACGCAGTATTTT.

The V and J genes are TRBV5-1 and TRBJ1-4; no firm D call. Germline CDR1 reads SGHRS; CDR2 reads YFSETQ. The CDR3 extends over 17 amino acids. Trimming removed 1 base from V and 6 bases from J, with 19 bases in between. The CDR3 here is CASSLRSYAASDEKLFF. The DNA of the CDR3 is TGCGCCAGCAGCTTGCGTAGTTATGCGGCCTCGGATGAAAAACTGTTTTTT.

The rearrangement links TRBV5-1 to TRBJ2-7; TRBD2 matches at 11 bases. The CDR3 is 16 residues long. J lost 2 bases, V lost 3 bases, and 7 bases had no gene match. CDR1 and CDR2 from the germline V gene are SGHRS and YFSETQ. The CDR3 spells CASSSPGLAATYEQYF. The CDR3 DNA reads as TGCGCCAGCAGCTCCCCGGGACTAGCGGCAACCTACGAGCAGTACTTC. The full variable domain, in which reference TRBV5-1 and TRBJ2-7 provide the parts outside the CDR3, is KAGVTQTPRYLIKTRGQQVTLSCSPISGHRSVSWYQQTPGQGLQFLFEYFSETQRNKGNFPGRFSGRQFSNSRSEMNVSTLELGDSALYLCASSSPGLAATYEQYFGPGTRLTVT.

This clone was observed a single time. This rearrangement joins TRBV7-3 to TRBJ2-1, with 8 bases matching TRBD2. CDR3 length: 15 amino acids. V shed 3 bases, J shed 3 bases, and the junction held 4 bases outside the gene matches. Looked up from germline, CDR1 is SGHTA and CDR2 is FQGTGA. This CDR3 reads CASSFGSGGYNEQFF. The CDR3 coding sequence is TGTGCCAGCAGCTTTGGCAGCGGGGGCTACAATGAGCAGTTCTTC.

This clone was detected only once. CDR3 nucleotide sequence: TGTGCCAGCAGCCACTCCTACGAGCAGTACTTC. It codes for CASSHSYEQYF. The chain recombines TRBV13 with TRBJ2-5; no clear D. The end of the DNA fits TRBJ2-7 better, so the J call may be wrong. The germline V gene encodes CDR1 PRHDT and CDR2 FYEKMQ (reference sequence). The CDR3 consists of 11 residues.

The V call is TRBV10-2, the J call TRBJ2-3; 9 bases line up with TRBD2. Germline V lookup: CDR1 WSHSY, CDR2 SAAADI. The ends lost 4 bases at V and 4 bases at J; junction bases unmatched: 6. This CDR3 region has 15 residues. In nucleotides, the CDR3 is TGCGCCAGCAGTGGTAGCGGGAGCGGGTCAGATACGCAGTATTTT. It codes for CASSGSGSGSDTQYF.

The J gene is TRBJ2-1, the V gene TRBV5-1; 9 nucleotides align to TRBD1. The CDR3 consists of 16 residues. With V trimmed by 2 bases and J by 5 bases, 8 bases remained unmatched. Germline V lookup: CDR1 SGHRS, CDR2 YFSETQ. CDR3 sequence reads: CASSLLAGTGNNEQFF. In DNA, the CDR3 is TGCGCCAGCAGCTTACTAGCCGGGACAGGGAACAATGAGCAGTTCTTC.

V is TRBV18 and J is TRBJ1-3, with 7 nucleotides matching TRBD1. The CDR3 extends over 17 amino acids. J was trimmed by 2 bases and V by 3 bases; bases with no gene match: 10. Germline CDR1 KGHSH, CDR2 LQKENI. CDR3: CASSPSRRGSAGNTIYF. For the CDR3, the DNA is TGTGCCAGCTCACCCTCACGCAGGGGGTCGGCTGGAAACACCATATATTTT.

This clone has more than one count but fewer than ten. The chain carries TRBV5-1 and TRBJ2-3, with a weak D call TRBD2 (6 bases). CDR3 size: 13 residues. Per germline, CDR1 SGHRS and CDR2 YFSETQ. V was cut by 4 bases and J by 8 bases, with 14 bases left in between. The CDR3 nucleotides read TGCGCCAGCAGCGGAGGACTATCGACTACGCAGTATTTT. Its translation is CASSGGLSTTQYF.

The CDR3 bases are TGTGCCAGCTCACCAACAGGGGGTTTTACAGATACGCAGTATTTT. Translating gives CASSPTGGFTDTQYF. The gene calls are TRBV18 and TRBJ2-3; TRBD1 aligns across 8 bases. V dropped 2 bases and J dropped 3; count of bases not matched to a gene: 4. CDR1 and CDR2 (germline): KGHSH, LQKENI. This CDR3 has 15 amino acids. Full variable domain (outside the CDR3, taken from reference TRBV18 and TRBJ2-3): NAGVMQNPRHLVRRRGQEARLRCSPMKGHSHVYWYRQLPEEGLKFMVYLQKENIIDESGMPKERFSAEFPKEGPSILRIQQVVRGDSAAYFCASSPTGGFTDTQYFGPGTRLTVL.

This clone appeared a few times. The chain joins TRBV7-3 to TRBJ2-2; maybe TRBD1 (5 bases). Trimming stripped 4 bases from V and 6 bases from J, with 12 bases between. CDR3 length: 14 amino acids. Germline CDR1 reads SGHTA; CDR2 reads FQGTGA. CDR3 loop: CASSYFQGSGELFF. The CDR3 DNA is TGTGCCAGCAGCTACTTCCAGGGTTCCGGGGAGCTGTTTTTT.

This clone was observed once. J is TRBJ1-1 and V is TRBV9; the D is unclear. The germline CDR1 and CDR2 sequences are SGDLS and YYNGEE. V lost 0 bases and J lost 1, with 10 bases in between. The CDR3 spans 15 residues. The CDR3 DNA reads as TGTGCCAGCAGCGTAGCTACGACTTGGAACACTGAAGCTTTCTTT. This gives the protein CASSVATTWNTEAFF. Full variable domain (outside the CDR3, taken from reference TRBV9 and TRBJ1-1): DSGVTQTPKHLITATGQRVTLRCSPRSGDLSVYWYQQSLDQGLQFLIQYYNGEERAKGNILERFSAQQFPDLHSELNLSSLELGDSALYFCASSVATTWNTEAFFGQGTRLTVV.

The genes are TRBV29-1 and TRBJ2-5; D is unresolved. Germline CDR1 reads SQVTM; CDR2 reads ANQGSEA. With 8 bases removed from V and 5 bases from J, the gap between germline ends came to 12 bases. The CDR3 is made up of 11 amino acids. The chain's CDR3 is CSCGGVETQYF. The CDR3 DNA reads TGCAGCTGCGGTGGAGTTGAGACCCAGTACTTC.

This chain links TRBV2 with TRBJ2-5, with TRBD2 matching over 11 bases. Germline values: CDR1 SNHLY, CDR2 FYNNEI. The CDR3 totals 16 residues. J was trimmed by 4 bases and V by 3 bases; bases with no gene match: 7. In DNA form, the CDR3 reads TGTGCCAGCAGTGATCCTAGGCTAGCGGGGGGAGAGACCCAGTACTTC. It is translated as CASSDPRLAGGETQYF.

CDR3 DNA sequence: TGTGCCAGCAGCCGAGGGACAGGGGACCACTACGAGCAGTACTTC. Amino acids: CASSRGTGDHYEQYF. J is TRBJ2-7 and V is TRBV28; 10 nucleotides match TRBD1. Germline V gives CDR1 MDHEN, CDR2 SYDVKM. The CDR3 is made up of 15 amino acids. The V and J ends lost 6 bases and 3 bases, in that order; junction bases with no gene match: 8.

V gene TRBV7-8 combines with J gene TRBJ2-7; 11 bases map to TRBD2. Per germline, CDR1 SGHVS and CDR2 FQNEAQ. V lost 0 bases, J lost 5 bases, and 0 bases stayed unmatched. This CDR3 has 14 amino acids. CDR3 protein: CASSLASGRDEQYF. CDR3 DNA: TGTGCCAGCAGCTTAGCTAGCGGGAGGGACGAGCAGTACTTC.

The chain combines TRBV6-5 with TRBJ1-2; TRBD1 agrees at 7 bases. The CDR3 has 15 amino acids. Unmatched junction bases numbered 9, after V lost 5 bases and J lost 3 bases. Germline-derived CDR1 and CDR2 are MNHEY and SVGAGI. CDR3 amino acids: CASSRDRPDHYGYTF. For the CDR3, the DNA is TGTGCCAGCAGTCGGGACAGACCTGACCACTATGGCTACACCTTC.